These 25 T cell receptor beta chains were all obtained from the same sample, sequenced in a study of prognosis after radiotherapy for stage I lung cancer. Two-round multiplex PCR amplified TCR beta CDR3 from genomic DNA. Round one of PCR was performed, and it used primers specific to each TRBV and TRBJ gene. TCRdb ran MiXCR on the multiplex PCR reads and lists one entry per CDR3 protein. The sample contains 50,000 to 75,000 distinct CDR3 sequences, approximately 25% of which appear only once. The sample was PBMCs, taken before or after stereotactic body radiation therapy (not recorded which). These receptors came from a donor over 45 with non-small cell lung cancer.

This clonotype was seen many times. The chain couples TRBV3-1 to TRBJ2-1, with 10 bases matching TRBD2. Germline CDR1 LGHDT, CDR2 YNNKEL (reference sequence). Trimming took 0 bases from V and 7 from J; bases not matched to a gene: 6. This CDR3 contains 16 residues. CDR3 loop: CASSQDQGAGGNEQFF. The CDR3 DNA reads as TGTGCCAGCAGCCAAGATCAGGGAGCGGGGGGGAATGAGCAGTTCTTC.

This clonotype was found many times. This chain uses TRBV7-9 with TRBJ2-7; D not resolved. The CDR3 has 13 amino acids. Germline V gene sequence: CDR1 SEHNR, CDR2 FQNEAQ (reference sequence). Trimming removed 1 base at V and 5 bases at J, with 9 bases between. The CDR3 here is CASSLDQFHEQYF. CDR3 nucleotide sequence: TGTGCCAGCAGCTTAGACCAGTTCCACGAGCAGTACTTC.

This clonotype was counted ten times or more. The chain recombines TRBV11-2 with TRBJ2-1; D is undetermined. CDR1 is SGHAT, CDR2 FQNNGV, per germline. The CDR3 has 13 residues. Trimming shortened V by 7 bases and J by 1 base, and 8 bases separated the two germline ends. CDR3 sequence reads: CASTVGSYNEQFF. Written as DNA, the CDR3 is TGTGCCAGCACCGTTGGGTCCTACAATGAGCAGTTCTTC. Based on the CDR3 plus reference TRBV11-2 and TRBJ2-1, the full variable domain is EAGVAQSPRYKIIEKRQSVAFWCNPISGHATLYWYQQILGQGPKLLIQFQNNGVVDDSQLPKDRFSAERLKGVDSTLKIQPAKLEDSAVYLCASTVGSYNEQFFGPGTRLTVL.

With regard to this clonotype: At one of its ends the junction is not consistent with the germline gene, which may arise from a read error. CDR3 sequence reads: CASSGPTGQQEAQYF. CDR3 DNA sequence: TGTGCCAGCAGCGGCCCCACGGGACAGCAAGAGGCCCAGTACTTC. V usage is TRBV9 and J usage is TRBJ2-5; 7 bases line up with TRBD1. Germline lookup yields CDR1 SGDLS and CDR2 YYNGEE. The CDR3 totals 15 residues.

On this clonotype itself: Only one base separates this from a far larger clonotype, so it likely reflects a read error. The chain links TRBV6-9 to TRBJ1-2; TRBD1 aligns across 12 bases. Germline V gene lookup returns CDR1 MNHGY and CDR2 SVAAGI. V was pared by 7 bases and J by 4 bases, with 13 bases of the junction left unmatched. The CDR3 extends over 17 amino acids. Written as DNA, the CDR3 is TGTGCCAGCAAAGCCGGGACAGGGGGCAAACTGGGCTATGGCTACACCTTC. Encoded protein: CASKAGTGGKLGYGYTF.

This clonotype was counted at least ten times. This chain connects TRBV5-1 to TRBJ2-5; 8 positions agree with TRBD2. The CDR3 loop spans 14 amino acids. In germline, CDR1 is SGHRS, CDR2 YFSETQ. The ends lost 4 bases at V and 4 bases at J; junction bases unmatched: 6. The CDR3 sequence is CASSPRTSSETQYF. The CDR3 coding sequence is TGCGCCAGCAGCCCCAGGACTAGCTCAGAGACCCAGTACTTC.

A word on this clonotype: Mismatch with germline at one junction end may stem from a read error. V gene TRBV6-1 combines with J gene TRBJ1-1; weak D call: TRBD1 (6 bases). The length of the CDR3 is 15 residues. From germline, CDR1 is MNHNS and CDR2 SASEGT. The DNA for the CDR3 is TGTGCCAGCAGTGAAGGGATTACAGGGAACACTGAAGCTCTCTTT. Amino acid sequence: CASSEGITGNTEALF.

This clonotype was detected ten times or more. This rearrangement joins TRBV20-1 to TRBJ1-6; D possibly corresponds to TRBD1 (6 bases). The V end lost 0 bases, the J end lost 7 bases, and 13 bases lay between the germline ends. Germline V CDR1 and CDR2: DFQATT, SNEGSKA (reference sequence). The CDR3 loop spans 15 amino acids. The CDR3 sequence is CSARDPGAGNSPLHF. In nucleotides, the CDR3 is TGCAGTGCTAGAGATCCAGGGGCTGGGAATTCACCCCTCCACTTT.

In its sample, this clonotype was seen a few times. J is TRBJ1-5 and V is TRBV3-2; TRBD1 is taken as the D call from the table, unchecked against the DNA. TRBV3-2 is termed a pseudogene. CDR3 size: 16 residues. CDR3 in amino acids: CASSQDSRGCHQPQHF. In DNA form, the CDR3 reads TGTGCCAGCAGCCAAGATAGCAGGGGTTGTCATCAGCCCCAGCATTTT.

On this clonotype: This may arise from a read error, as a much more abundant clone is one base away. The CDR3 does not close with the conserved phenylalanine or tryptophan, likely indicating a read error. The chain joins TRBV7-2 to TRBJ1-1; D is perhaps TRBD1 (6 bases). Germline V gene sequence: CDR1 SGHTA, CDR2 FQGNSA. V lost 4 bases and J 4 bases, leaving 19 bases between the germline ends. CDR3 length: 16 residues. The CDR3 is CASSSLGGALGTEAFL. CDR3 nucleotides: TGTGCCAGCAGCTCCTTGGGGGGGGCGCTGGGCACTGAAGCTTTCCTT.

The chain uses TRBV20-1 and TRBJ2-7, with unresolved D. The CDR3 extends over 12 amino acids. The germline CDR1 and CDR2 sequences are DFQATT and SNEGSKA (reference sequence). V gave up 3 bases and J gave up 1 base, with 7 bases separating them. The CDR3 nucleotides read TGCAGTGCTAGTCCTGGGTCCTACGAGCAGTACTTC. It encodes CSASPGSYEQYF.

Points on this clonotype: One end of the junction does not line up with germline, which may come from a read error. The chain couples TRBV5-1 to TRBJ2-1, with a possible D match to TRBD1 (5 bases). This CDR3 is 15 amino acids long. Germline values: CDR1 SGHRS, CDR2 YFSETQ. CDR3 nucleotide sequence: TGCGCCAACAGCAGGGCAAGCGCGGCCTACAATGAGCAGTTCTTC. It translates to CANSRASAAYNEQFF.

As regards this clonotype: With a much larger clone just one base away, this may be a read error. The chain couples TRBV9 to TRBJ2-7; D is uncertain. The germline CDR1 and CDR2 sequences are SGDLS and YYNGEE. Trimming took 0 bases from V and 3 from J, leaving 7 bases between them. The CDR3 is 13 residues long. As DNA, the CDR3 is TGTGCCAGCAGCGTAGTACCGAACTACGAGCAGTACTTC. Amino acid sequence: CASSVVPNYEQYF.

This clonotype came up many times. The J gene is TRBJ1-1, the V gene TRBV12-3 or TRBV12-4; TRBD1 might be the D (5 bases). Trimming removed 5 bases at V and 2 bases at J, with 15 bases between. The CDR3 totals 15 residues. The CDR3 coding sequence is TGTGCCAGCAGTCGTCCGGGGCGGGGAAACACTGAAGCTTTCTTT. This translates into CASSRPGRGNTEAFF.

In its sample, this clonotype was seen many times. The rearrangement joins TRBV28 to TRBJ2-2; D is unclear. The CDR3 runs to 13 residues. The V gene's germline CDR1 is MDHEN and CDR2 SYDVKM. V shed 10 bases and J shed 1 base, with 10 bases lying between them. The CDR3 protein is CATQWGNTGELFF. CDR3 coding DNA: TGTGCCACCCAATGGGGGAACACCGGGGAGCTGTTTTTT.

This clonotype has ten or more counts. DNA of the CDR3: TGTGCCAGCAGTGTAGCGGGGTTCTATGGCTACACCTTC. Its protein is CASSVAGFYGYTF. The chain uses TRBV6-2 or TRBV6-3 and TRBJ1-2; D remains ambiguous. V gave up 5 bases and J gave up 4 bases, with 11 bases separating them. The CDR3 extends over 13 amino acids. Per the germline V gene, CDR1 is MNHEY and CDR2 is SVGEGT.

Remarks on this clonotype: This may arise from a read error, as a much more abundant clone is one base away. The genes are TRBV9 and TRBJ2-3; TRBD1 or TRBD2 may be the D gene (5 bases each). Germline CDR1 SGDLS, CDR2 YYNGEE. The CDR3 length is 15 residues. The V end was cut by 0 bases, the J end by 3 bases, with 11 bases between. CDR3 amino acids: CASSVGSWGTDTQYF. CDR3 nucleotides: TGTGCCAGCAGCGTAGGCAGCTGGGGGACAGATACGCAGTATTTT.

This clonotype showed up many times. CDR3: CSARAGTGYEKLFF. The CDR3 region has the DNA TGCAGTGCTAGAGCCGGGACAGGATACGAAAAACTGTTTTTT. V and J are TRBV20-1 and TRBJ1-4, with 8 nucleotides matching TRBD1. This CDR3 contains 14 residues. The J segment lost 8 bases and the V segment lost 1 base, leaving 6 bases of the junction unmatched. In germline, CDR1 is DFQATT, CDR2 SNEGSKA (reference sequence).

This clonotype occurred many times. The chain combines TRBV6-1 with TRBJ1-5; TRBD1 agrees at 9 bases. Germline V gene lookup returns CDR1 MNHNS and CDR2 SASEGT. The CDR3 has 15 amino acids. V lost 6 bases and J lost 0; bases outside the gene matches: 3. CDR3 bases: TGTGCCAGCAGCGTACAGGGGGCTAGCAATCAGCCCCAGCATTTT. It encodes CASSVQGASNQPQHF.

There are many counts of this clonotype. V usage is TRBV6-1 and J usage is TRBJ1-1; no reliable D call. The CDR3 has 12 residues. V was shortened by 2 bases and J by 3 bases, with 4 bases between the two germline ends. Germline V gives CDR1 MNHNS, CDR2 SASEGT. For the CDR3, the DNA is TGTGCCAGCAGTGAAATTGACACTGAAGCTTTCTTT. Protein sequence: CASSEIDTEAFF.

The rearrangement joins TRBV20-1 to TRBJ1-6, with D possibly TRBD1 on 6 matching bases. This CDR3 spans 15 amino acids. Germline CDR1 reads DFQATT; CDR2 reads SNEGSKA (reference sequence). Trimming pared 5 bases from V and 8 bases from J, leaving 19 bases between. The CDR3 DNA sequence: TGCAGTGCTGGACACCCGGGACACACATATTCACCCCTCCACTTT. Its translation: CSAGHPGHTYSPLHF.

This clonotype was recorded many times. As DNA, the CDR3 is TGTGCCAGCAGCGCGCGGGGTGCGAACACCGGGGAGCTGTTTTTT. Residues: CASSARGANTGELFF. This chain uses TRBV9 with TRBJ2-2, with D possibly matching TRBD2 (6 bases). Trimming took 3 bases from V and 0 from J, leaving 9 bases between them. CDR1 is SGDLS and CDR2 is YYNGEE in the germline V gene. This CDR3 is 15 amino acids long. The whole variable domain, remainder taken from reference TRBV9 and TRBJ2-2, is DSGVTQTPKHLITATGQRVTLRCSPRSGDLSVYWYQQSLDQGLQFLIQYYNGEERAKGNILERFSAQQFPDLHSELNLSSLELGDSALYFCASSARGANTGELFFGEGSRLTVL.

With respect to this clonotype: This sequence may be a read error, since a much larger clone differs from it by one base. The chain is built from TRBV6-2 or TRBV6-3 and TRBJ2-5; tentatively, D is TRBD1 (7 bases). V lost 6 bases, J lost 4 bases, and 21 bases lay in between. The germline gives CDR1 MNHEY, CDR2 SVGEGT. The CDR3 is made up of 16 amino acids. CDR3 protein: CASRPPWRGRRETQYF. The CDR3 DNA sequence: TGTGCCAGCAGACCTCCCTGGAGGGGGCGCAGAGAGACCCAGTACTTC.

This clonotype was detected many times. CDR3 bases: TGCAGCGTTAACAGGGAGAACACTGAAGCTTTCTTT. Amino acid sequence: CSVNRENTEAFF. J is TRBJ1-1 and V is TRBV20-1; possibly TRBD1 for D (6 bases). This CDR3 is 12 amino acids long. CDR1 and CDR2 (germline): DFQATT, SNEGSKA (reference sequence).

In regard to this clonotype: A clone one base away is much larger, so this may be a read error. The chain employs TRBV7-9 and TRBJ1-1; no clear D. Deletions cut 3 bases from V and 1 base from J, with 6 bases between. Germline-derived CDR1 and CDR2 are SEHNR and FQNEAQ (reference sequence). The CDR3 consists of 13 residues. The CDR3 spells CASSFRRNTEAFF. CDR3 nucleotides: TGTGCCAGCAGCTTCAGGAGGAACACTGAAGCTTTCTTT.